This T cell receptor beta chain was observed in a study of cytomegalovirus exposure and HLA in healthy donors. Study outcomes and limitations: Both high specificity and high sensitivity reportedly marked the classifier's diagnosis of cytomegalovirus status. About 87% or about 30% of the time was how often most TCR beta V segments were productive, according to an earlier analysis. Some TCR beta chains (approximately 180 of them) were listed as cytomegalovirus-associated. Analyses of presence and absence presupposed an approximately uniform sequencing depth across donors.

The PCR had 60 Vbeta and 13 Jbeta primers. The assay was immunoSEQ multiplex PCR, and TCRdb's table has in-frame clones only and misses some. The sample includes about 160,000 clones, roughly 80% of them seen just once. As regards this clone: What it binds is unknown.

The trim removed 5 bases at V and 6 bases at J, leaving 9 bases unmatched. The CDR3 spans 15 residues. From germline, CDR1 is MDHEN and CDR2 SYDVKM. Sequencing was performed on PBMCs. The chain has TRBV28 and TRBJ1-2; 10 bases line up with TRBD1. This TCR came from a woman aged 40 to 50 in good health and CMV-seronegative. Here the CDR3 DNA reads TGTGCCAGCAGTCTAGACAGGGGGCGCTTGGATGGCTACACCTTC. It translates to CASSLDRGRLDGYTF.